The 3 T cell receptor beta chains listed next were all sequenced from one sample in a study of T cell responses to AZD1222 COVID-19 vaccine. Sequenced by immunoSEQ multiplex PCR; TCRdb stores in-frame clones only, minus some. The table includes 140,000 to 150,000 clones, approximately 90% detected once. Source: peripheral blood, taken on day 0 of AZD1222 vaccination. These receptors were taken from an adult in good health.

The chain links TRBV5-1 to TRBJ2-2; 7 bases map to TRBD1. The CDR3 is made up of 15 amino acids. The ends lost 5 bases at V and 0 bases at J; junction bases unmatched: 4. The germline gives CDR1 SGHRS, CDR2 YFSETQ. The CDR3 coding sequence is TGCGCCAGCAGTTGGACAGGTCCGAACACCGGGGAGCTGTTTTTT. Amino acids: CASSWTGPNTGELFF.

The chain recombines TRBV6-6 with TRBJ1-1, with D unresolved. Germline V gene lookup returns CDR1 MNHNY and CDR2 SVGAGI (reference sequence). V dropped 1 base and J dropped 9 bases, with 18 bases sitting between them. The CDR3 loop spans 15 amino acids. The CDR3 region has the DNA TGTGCCAGCAGTTACTTCGACTTTAACCGAGGGAAAGCTTTCTTT. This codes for CASSYFDFNRGKAFF.

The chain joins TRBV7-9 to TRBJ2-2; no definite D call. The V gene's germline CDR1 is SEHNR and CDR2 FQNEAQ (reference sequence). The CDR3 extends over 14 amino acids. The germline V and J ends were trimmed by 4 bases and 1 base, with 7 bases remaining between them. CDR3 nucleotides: TGTGCCAGCAGCTCACCTGGGAACACCGGGGAGCTGTTTTTT. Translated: CASSSPGNTGELFF.